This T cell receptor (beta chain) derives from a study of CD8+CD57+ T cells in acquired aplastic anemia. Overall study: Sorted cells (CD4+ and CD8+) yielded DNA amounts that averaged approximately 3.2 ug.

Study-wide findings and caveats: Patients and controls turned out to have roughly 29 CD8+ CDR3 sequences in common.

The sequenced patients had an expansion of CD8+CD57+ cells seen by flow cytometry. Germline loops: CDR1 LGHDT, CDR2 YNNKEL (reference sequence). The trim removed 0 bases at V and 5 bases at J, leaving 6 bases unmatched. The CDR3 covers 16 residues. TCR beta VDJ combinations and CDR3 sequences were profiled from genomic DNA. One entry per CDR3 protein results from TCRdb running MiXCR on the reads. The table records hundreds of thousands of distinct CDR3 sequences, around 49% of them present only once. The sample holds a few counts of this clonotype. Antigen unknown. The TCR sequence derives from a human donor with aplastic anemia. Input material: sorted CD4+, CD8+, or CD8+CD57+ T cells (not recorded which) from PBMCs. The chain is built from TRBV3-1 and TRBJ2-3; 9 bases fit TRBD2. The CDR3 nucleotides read TGTGCCAGCAGCCAAGAACCTAGCGGGGTGATAGATACGCAGTATTTT. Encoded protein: CASSQEPSGVIDTQYF.